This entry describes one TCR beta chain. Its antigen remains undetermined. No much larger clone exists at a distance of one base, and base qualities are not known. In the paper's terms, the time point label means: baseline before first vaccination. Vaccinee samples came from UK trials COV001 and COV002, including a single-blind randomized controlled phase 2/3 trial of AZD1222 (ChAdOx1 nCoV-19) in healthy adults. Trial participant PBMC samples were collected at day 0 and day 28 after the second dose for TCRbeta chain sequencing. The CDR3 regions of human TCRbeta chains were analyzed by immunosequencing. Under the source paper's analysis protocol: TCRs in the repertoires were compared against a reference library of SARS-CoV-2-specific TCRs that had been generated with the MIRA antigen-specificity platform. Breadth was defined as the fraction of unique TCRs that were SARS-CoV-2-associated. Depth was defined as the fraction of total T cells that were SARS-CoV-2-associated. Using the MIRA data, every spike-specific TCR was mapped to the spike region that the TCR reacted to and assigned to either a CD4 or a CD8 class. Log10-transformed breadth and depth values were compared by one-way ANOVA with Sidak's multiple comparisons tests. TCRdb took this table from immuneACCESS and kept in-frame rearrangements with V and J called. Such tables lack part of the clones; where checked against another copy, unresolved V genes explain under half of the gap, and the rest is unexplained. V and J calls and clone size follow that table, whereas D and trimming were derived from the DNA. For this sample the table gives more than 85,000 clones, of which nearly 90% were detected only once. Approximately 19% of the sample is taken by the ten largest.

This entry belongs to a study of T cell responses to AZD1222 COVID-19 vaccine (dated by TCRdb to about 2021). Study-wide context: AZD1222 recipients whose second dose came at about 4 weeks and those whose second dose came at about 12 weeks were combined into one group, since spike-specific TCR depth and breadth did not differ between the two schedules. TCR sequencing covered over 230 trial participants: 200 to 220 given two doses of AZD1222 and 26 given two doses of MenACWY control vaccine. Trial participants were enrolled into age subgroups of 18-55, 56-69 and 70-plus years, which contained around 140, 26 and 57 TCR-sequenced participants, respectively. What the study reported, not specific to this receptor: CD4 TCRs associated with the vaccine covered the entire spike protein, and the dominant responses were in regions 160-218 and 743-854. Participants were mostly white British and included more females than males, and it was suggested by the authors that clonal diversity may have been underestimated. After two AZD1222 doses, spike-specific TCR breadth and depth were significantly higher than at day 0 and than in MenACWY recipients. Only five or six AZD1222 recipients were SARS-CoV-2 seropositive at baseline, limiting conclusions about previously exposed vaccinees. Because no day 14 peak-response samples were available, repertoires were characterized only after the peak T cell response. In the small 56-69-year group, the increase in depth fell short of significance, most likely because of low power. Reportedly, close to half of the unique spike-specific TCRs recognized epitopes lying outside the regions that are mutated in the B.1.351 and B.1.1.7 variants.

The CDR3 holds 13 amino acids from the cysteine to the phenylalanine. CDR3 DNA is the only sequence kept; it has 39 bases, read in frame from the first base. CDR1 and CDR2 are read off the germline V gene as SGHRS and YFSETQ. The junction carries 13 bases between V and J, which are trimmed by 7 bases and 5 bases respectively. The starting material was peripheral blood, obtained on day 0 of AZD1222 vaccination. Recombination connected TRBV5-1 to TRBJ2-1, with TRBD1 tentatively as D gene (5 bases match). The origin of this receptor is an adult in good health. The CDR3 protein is CASGFWGHNEQFF. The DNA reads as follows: TGCGCCAGCGGTTTTTGGGGCCACAATGAGCAGTTCTTC.